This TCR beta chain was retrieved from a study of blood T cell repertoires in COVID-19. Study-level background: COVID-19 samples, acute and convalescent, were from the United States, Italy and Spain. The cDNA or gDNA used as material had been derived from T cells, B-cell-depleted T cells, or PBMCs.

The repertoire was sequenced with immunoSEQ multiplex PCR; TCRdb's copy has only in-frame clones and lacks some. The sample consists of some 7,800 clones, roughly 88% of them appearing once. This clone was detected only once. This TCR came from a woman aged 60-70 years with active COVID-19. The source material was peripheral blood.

This CDR3 is CASNPLRPRRSDTQYF. CDR3 in DNA: TGTGCCAGCAACCCCTTGCGGCCCCGCCGCTCAGATACGCAGTATTTT. The rearrangement uses TRBV6-2 or TRBV6-3 and TRBJ2-3; no firm D call. V lost 7 bases and J lost 4, with 21 bases in between. The CDR3 runs 16 residues. The V gene's germline CDR1 is MNHEY and CDR2 SVGEGT.